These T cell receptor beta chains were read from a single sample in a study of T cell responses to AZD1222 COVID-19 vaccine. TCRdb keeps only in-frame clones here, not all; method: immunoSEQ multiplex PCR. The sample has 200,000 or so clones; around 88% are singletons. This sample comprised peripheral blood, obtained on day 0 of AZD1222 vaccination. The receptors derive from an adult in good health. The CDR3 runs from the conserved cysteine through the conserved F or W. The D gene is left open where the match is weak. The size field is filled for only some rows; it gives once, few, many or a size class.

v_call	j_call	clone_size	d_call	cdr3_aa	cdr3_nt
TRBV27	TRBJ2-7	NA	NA	CASSLSRVSEQYF	TGTGCCAGCAGTTTATCAAGGGTATCCGAGCAGTACTTC
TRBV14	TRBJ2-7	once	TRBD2	CASSPLAGGAYEQYF	TGTGCCAGCAGCCCCCTAGCGGGGGGTGCCTACGAGCAGTACTTC
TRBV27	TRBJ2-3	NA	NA	CASSPGYNFPSTDTQYF	TGTGCCAGCAGCCCGGGTTATAATTTTCCCAGCACAGATACGCAGTATTTT
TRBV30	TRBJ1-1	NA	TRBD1	CAWSPGTGRVLLTEAFF	TGTGCCTGGAGTCCCGGGACAGGGAGAGTGTTACTCACTGAAGCTTTCTTT
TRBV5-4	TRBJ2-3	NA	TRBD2	CASSLFRGGGTDTQYF	TGTGCCAGCAGCCTGTTTCGGGGGGGTGGGACAGATACGCAGTATTTT
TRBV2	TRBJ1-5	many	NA	CASRTDLPTNQPQHF	TGTGCCAGCAGAACAGATTTGCCGACCAATCAGCCCCAGCATTTT
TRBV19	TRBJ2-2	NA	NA	CASRAGQNTGELFF	TGTGCCAGTAGGGCAGGACAGAACACCGGGGAGCTGTTTTTT
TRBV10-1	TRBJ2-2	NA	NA	CASSESASAGELFF	TGCGCCAGCAGTGAGTCGGCTAGCGCCGGGGAGCTGTTTTTT
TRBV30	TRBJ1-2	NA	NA	CAWSAGLTANGYTF	TGTGCCTGGAGTGCTGGTCTTACGGCGAATGGCTACACCTTC
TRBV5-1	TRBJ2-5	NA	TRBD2	CASSSGLAGGQETQYF	TGCGCCAGCAGCTCGGGACTAGCGGGGGGCCAAGAGACCCAGTACTTC
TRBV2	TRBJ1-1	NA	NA	CASSEALGLVTEAFF	TGTGCCAGCAGTGAAGCGCTAGGGTTGGTTACTGAAGCTTTCTTT
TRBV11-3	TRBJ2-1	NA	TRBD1	CASSEGQGPNEQFF	TGTGCCAGCAGCGAAGGACAGGGTCCCAATGAGCAGTTCTTC
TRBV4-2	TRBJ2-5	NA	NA	CASSQAGPGGETQYF	TGTGCCAGCAGCCAAGCGGGACCCGGTGGAGAGACCCAGTACTTC
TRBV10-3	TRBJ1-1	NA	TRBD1	CAIREQGASTEAFF	TGTGCCATCAGAGAACAGGGGGCGAGCACTGAAGCTTTCTTT
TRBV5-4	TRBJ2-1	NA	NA	CASSLPGTRSYNEQFF	TGTGCCAGCAGCCTCCCCGGGACTCGCTCCTACAATGAGCAGTTCTTC
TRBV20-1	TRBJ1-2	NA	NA	CSARGSYGYTF	TGCAGTGCCCGAGGGTCCTATGGCTACACCTTC
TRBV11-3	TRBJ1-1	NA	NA	CASSPGQGLNTEAFF	TGTGCCAGCAGCCCGGGGCAGGGATTGAACACTGAAGCTTTCTTT
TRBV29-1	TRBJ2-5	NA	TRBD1	CSGTGTGGAETQYF	TGCAGCGGGACCGGGACAGGGGGTGCAGAGACCCAGTACTTC
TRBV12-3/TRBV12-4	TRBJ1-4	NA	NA	CASLPVAGRGLFF	TGTGCCAGCCTTCCCGTAGCGGGTCGCGGACTGTTTTTT
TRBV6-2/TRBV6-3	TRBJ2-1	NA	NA	CASSPNRGASYYNEQFF	TGTGCCAGCAGCCCCAACCGGGGGGCTAGCTATTACAATGAGCAGTTCTTC
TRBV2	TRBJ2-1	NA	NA	CASSTSGAYNEQFF	TGTGCCAGCAGTACCAGCGGAGCCTACAATGAGCAGTTCTTC
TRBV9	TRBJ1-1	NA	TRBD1	CASSPTGAFEAFF	TGTGCCAGCAGCCCGACAGGGGCCTTTGAAGCTTTCTTT
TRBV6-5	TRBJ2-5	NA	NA	CASSYSTMATQYF	TGTGCCAGCAGTTACTCGACTATGGCGACCCAGTACTTC
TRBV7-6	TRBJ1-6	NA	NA	CASSLRATRGANSPLHF	TGTGCCAGCAGCTTAAGGGCCACCCGGGGGGCAAATTCACCCCTCCACTTT
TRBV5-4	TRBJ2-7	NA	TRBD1	CASSLAGQGNYEQYF	TGTGCCAGCAGCTTGGCCGGACAGGGGAACTACGAGCAGTACTTC
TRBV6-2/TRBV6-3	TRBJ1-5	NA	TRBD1	CASSYDISDRVNQPQHF	TGTGCCAGCAGTTACGATATATCGGACAGGGTCAATCAGCCCCAGCATTTT
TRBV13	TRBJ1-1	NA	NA	CASSLVKKEMNTEAFF	TGTGCCAGCAGCTTAGTGAAGAAAGAAATGAACACTGAAGCTTTCTTT
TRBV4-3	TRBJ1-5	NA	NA	CASSQEGSNQPQHF	TGCGCCAGCAGCCAAGAAGGTAGCAATCAGCCCCAGCATTTT
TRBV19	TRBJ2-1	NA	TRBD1	CASSPGQGVNEQFF	TGTGCCAGTAGCCCGGGACAGGGGGTCAATGAGCAGTTCTTC
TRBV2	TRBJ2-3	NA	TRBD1	CASRPRTGGTDTQYF	TGTGCCAGCCGGCCCCGGACAGGGGGGACAGATACGCAGTATTTT
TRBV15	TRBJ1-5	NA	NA	CATSSGVPQPQHF	TGTGCCACCAGCAGTGGGGTTCCTCAGCCCCAGCATTTT
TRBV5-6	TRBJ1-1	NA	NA	CASSLPVPGPKMNTEAFF	TGTGCCAGCAGCTTGCCTGTACCAGGGCCCAAAATGAACACTGAAGCTTTCTTT
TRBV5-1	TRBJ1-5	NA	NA	CASSLTSGIGQPQHF	TGCGCCAGCAGCTTGACCTCAGGGATCGGGCAGCCCCAGCATTTT
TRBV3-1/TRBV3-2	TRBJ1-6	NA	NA	CASSPGPYNSPLHF	TGTGCCAGCAGTCCCGGGCCTTATAATTCACCCCTCCACTTT
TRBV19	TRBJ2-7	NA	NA	CASSAGRGARAHEQYF	TGTGCCAGTAGTGCTGGACGGGGGGCAAGAGCCCACGAGCAGTACTTC
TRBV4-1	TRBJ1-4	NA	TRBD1	CASSPYRTGVTTNEKLFF	TGCGCCAGCAGCCCGTACCGGACAGGGGTTACAACTAATGAAAAACTGTTTTTT
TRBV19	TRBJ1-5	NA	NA	CASSYSNQPQHF	TGTGCCAGTAGTTACAGTAATCAGCCCCAGCATTTT
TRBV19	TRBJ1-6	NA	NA	CASSIRGDNSPLHF	TGTGCCAGTAGTATACGGGGGGACAATTCACCCCTCCACTTT